This TCR beta chain was sequenced in a study of T-cell memory formation after mild COVID-19. On the study more broadly: Largely donor-specific TCR clusters were found.

This CDR3 is 14 amino acids long. The germline CDR1 and CDR2 sequences are SGDLS and YYNGEE. V was shortened by 0 bases and J by 3 bases, with 9 bases between the two germline ends. TCRdb reanalysed the 5' RACE reads using MiXCR and keeps one entry per CDR3 protein. The sample shows about 360,000 distinct CDR3 sequences, 10% to 15% of them seen only once. Ten or more counts support this clonotype. This sequence originates from a man aged 18 to 29 who had mild COVID-19 (a few samples of this study predate the infection). Cell type and time point are not known. Material: PBMCs or a T cell subset sorted from them (not recorded which). The V call is TRBV9, the J call TRBJ2-5; perhaps D is TRBD1 or TRBD2 (6 bases each). The CDR3 coding sequence is TGTGCCAGCAGCGTAGCGGGGGCCGAAGAGACCCAGTACTTC. Its protein product is CASSVAGAEETQYF.